The sequence of this T cell receptor beta chain was determined in a study of blood T cell repertoires in COVID-19. Study overall: The origin of the acute and convalescent COVID-19 samples was the United States, Italy and Spain. In each case, the material was cDNA or gDNA derived from T cells, B-cell-depleted T cells, or PBMCs.

Looked up from germline, CDR1 is SGHAT and CDR2 is FQNNGV. Trimming left V 5 bases short and J 10 bases short, with 21 bases between. The CDR3 length is 16 residues. In the original workflow: The assay estimated nucleated cells by amplifying reference gene primers. Repertoires were generated with immunoSEQ multiplex PCR, while TCRdb's copy carries only in-frame clones and drops some. The D gene and trimming were derived from the DNA, and the V and J assignments and clone size from that table. The data contain around 260,000 clones, 88% of them singletons. Sequencing used peripheral blood. This receptor was identified in a human donor in a cohort sampled during active COVID-19. V and J are TRBV11-2 and TRBJ1-6; tentative D call: TRBD1 (5 bases). DNA of the CDR3: TGTGCCAGCAGCCGCGCCCCGCGGGGCCGATCCTCACCCCTCCACTTT. Residues: CASSRAPRGRSSPLHF.